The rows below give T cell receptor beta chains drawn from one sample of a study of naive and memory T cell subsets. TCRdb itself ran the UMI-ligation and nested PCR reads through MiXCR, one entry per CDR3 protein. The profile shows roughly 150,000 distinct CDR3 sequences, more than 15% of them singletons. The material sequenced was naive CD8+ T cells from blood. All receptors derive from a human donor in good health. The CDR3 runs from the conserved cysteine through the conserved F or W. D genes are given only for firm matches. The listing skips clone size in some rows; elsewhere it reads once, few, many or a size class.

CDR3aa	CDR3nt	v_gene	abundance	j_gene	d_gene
CASSTGTGTEAFF	TGTGCCAGCAGTACCGGGACGGGGACTGAAGCTTTCTTT	TRBV12-3/TRBV12-4	NA	TRBJ1-1	NA
CASSFLDTRAYEQYF	TGTGCCAGCAGTTTCTTGGATACTCGGGCCTACGAGCAGTACTTC	TRBV28	NA	TRBJ2-7	NA
CSVEGLAGGSYNEQFF	TGCAGCGTGGAGGGGCTAGCGGGAGGATCCTACAATGAGCAGTTCTTC	TRBV29-1	NA	TRBJ2-1	TRBD2
CASSLQGEGMNTEAFF	TGTGCCAGCAGCCTACAGGGGGAGGGCATGAACACTGAAGCTTTCTTT	TRBV6-5	NA	TRBJ1-1	TRBD1
CASILRRFGTYNEQFF	TGTGCCAGCATCCTAAGGAGGTTCGGCACGTACAATGAGCAGTTCTTC	TRBV28	NA	TRBJ2-1	NA
CASTTNPGERAYEQYF	TGTGCCAGCACCACAAATCCGGGGGAAAGGGCCTACGAGCAGTACTTC	TRBV7-9	NA	TRBJ2-7	NA
CASSLGTNSYEQYF	TGTGCCAGCAGTTTGGGGACTAACTCCTACGAGCAGTACTTC	TRBV28	many	TRBJ2-7	TRBD2
CASGDTAAEAFF	TGTGCCAGCGGCGACACAGCCGCTGAAGCTTTCTTT	TRBV28	few	TRBJ1-1	NA
CASSFEGTSTDTQYF	TGTGCCAGCAGTTTCGAAGGGACTAGCACAGATACGCAGTATTTT	TRBV28	few	TRBJ2-3	NA
CASQAGGAYNEQFF	TGTGCCAGCCAAGCGGGAGGGGCCTACAATGAGCAGTTCTTC	TRBV25-1	NA	TRBJ2-1	TRBD2
CASSLGGHWNEKLFF	TGCGCCAGCAGCTTGGGGGGACACTGGAATGAAAAACTGTTTTTT	TRBV5-1	NA	TRBJ1-4	NA
CATSGSGTYNEQFF	TGTGCCACCAGTGGTAGCGGGACCTACAATGAGCAGTTCTTC	TRBV24-1	NA	TRBJ2-1	TRBD2
CASSYGIGQGYEQYF	TGTGCCAGCAGCTACGGAATAGGACAGGGATACGAGCAGTACTTC	TRBV7-6	NA	TRBJ2-7	TRBD1
CASTGTGGNQPQHF	TGTGCCAGCACCGGGACAGGGGGCAATCAGCCCCAGCATTTT	TRBV6-2/TRBV6-3	few	TRBJ1-5	TRBD1
CASSFTRDEQFF	TGCGCCAGCAGCTTTACTAGGGATGAGCAGTTCTTC	TRBV5-1	NA	TRBJ2-1	NA
CASNRGRPSNQPQHF	TGTGCCAGCAATCGGGGGAGGCCCAGCAATCAGCCCCAGCATTTT	TRBV6-2/TRBV6-3	few	TRBJ1-5	NA
CASSLLQGIHEQYF	TGTGCCAGCAGTTTGTTACAGGGCATCCACGAGCAGTACTTC	TRBV28	few	TRBJ2-7	NA
CASSYSVSGWNEKLFF	TGTGCCAGCAGTTACTCGGTGTCAGGGTGGAATGAAAAACTGTTTTTT	TRBV6-5	NA	TRBJ1-4	NA
CASSGPNTEAFF	TGTGCCAGCAGCGGACCAAACACTGAAGCTTTCTTT	TRBV9	NA	TRBJ1-1	NA
CSGGLADYNEQFF	TGCAGCGGGGGACTAGCGGATTACAATGAGCAGTTCTTC	TRBV29-1	once	TRBJ2-1	TRBD2
CASRTYMASGGTNTGELFF	TGTGCCAGCAGGACCTATATGGCTAGCGGGGGCACGAACACCGGGGAGCTGTTTTTT	TRBV28	NA	TRBJ2-2	TRBD2